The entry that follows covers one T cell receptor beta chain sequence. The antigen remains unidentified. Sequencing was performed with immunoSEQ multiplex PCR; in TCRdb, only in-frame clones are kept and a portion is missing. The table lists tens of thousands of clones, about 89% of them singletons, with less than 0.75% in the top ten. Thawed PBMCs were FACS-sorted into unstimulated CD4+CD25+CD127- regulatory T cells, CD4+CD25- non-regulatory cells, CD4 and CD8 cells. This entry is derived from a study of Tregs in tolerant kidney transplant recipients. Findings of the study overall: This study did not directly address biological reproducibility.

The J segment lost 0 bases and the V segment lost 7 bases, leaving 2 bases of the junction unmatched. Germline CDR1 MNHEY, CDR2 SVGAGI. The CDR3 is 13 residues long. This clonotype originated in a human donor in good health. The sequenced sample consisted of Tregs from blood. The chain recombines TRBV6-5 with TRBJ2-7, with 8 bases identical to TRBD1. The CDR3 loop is CASNRGDSYEQYF. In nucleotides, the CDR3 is TGTGCCAGCAACAGGGGGGACTCCTACGAGCAGTACTTC.